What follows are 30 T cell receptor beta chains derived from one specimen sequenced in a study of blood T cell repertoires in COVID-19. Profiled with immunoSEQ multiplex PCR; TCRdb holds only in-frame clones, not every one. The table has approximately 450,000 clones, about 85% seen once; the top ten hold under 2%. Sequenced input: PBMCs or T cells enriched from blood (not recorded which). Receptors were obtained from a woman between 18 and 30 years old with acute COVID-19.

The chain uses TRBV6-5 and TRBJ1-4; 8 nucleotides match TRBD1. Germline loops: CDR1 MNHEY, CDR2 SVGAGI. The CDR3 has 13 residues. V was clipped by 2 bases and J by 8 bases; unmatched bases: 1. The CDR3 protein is CASSYRDREKLFF. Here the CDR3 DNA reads TGTGCCAGCAGTTACCGGGACAGGGAAAAACTGTTTTTT.

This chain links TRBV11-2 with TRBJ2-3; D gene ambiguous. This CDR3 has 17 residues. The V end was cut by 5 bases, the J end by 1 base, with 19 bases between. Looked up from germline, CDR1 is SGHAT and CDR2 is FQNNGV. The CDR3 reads CASSPWVGQVGTDTQYF. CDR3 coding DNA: TGTGCCAGCAGCCCTTGGGTGGGTCAGGTCGGCACAGATACGCAGTATTTT.

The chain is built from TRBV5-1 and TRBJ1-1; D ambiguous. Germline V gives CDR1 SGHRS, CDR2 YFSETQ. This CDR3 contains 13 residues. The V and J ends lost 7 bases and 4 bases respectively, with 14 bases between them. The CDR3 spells CASLLVGVTEAFF. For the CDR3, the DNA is TGCGCCAGCCTCCTCGTTGGAGTCACTGAAGCTTTCTTT.

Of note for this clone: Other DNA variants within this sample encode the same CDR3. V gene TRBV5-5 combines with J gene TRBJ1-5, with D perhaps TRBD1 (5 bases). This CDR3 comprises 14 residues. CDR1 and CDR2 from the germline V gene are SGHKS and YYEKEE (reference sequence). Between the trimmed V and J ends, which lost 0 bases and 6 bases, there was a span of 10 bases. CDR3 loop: CASSLVRGSQPQHF. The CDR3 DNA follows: TGTGCCAGCAGCTTGGTTAGGGGATCTCAGCCCCAGCATTTT.

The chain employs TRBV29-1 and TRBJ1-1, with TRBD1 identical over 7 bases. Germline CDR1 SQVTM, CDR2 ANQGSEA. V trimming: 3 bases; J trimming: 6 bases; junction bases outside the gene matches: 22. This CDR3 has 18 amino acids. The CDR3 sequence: CSVDYGRARGARGSEAFF. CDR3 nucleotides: TGCAGCGTTGATTATGGCAGAGCCAGGGGCGCCAGGGGGTCTGAAGCTTTCTTT. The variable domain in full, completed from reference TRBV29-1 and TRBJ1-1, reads SAVISQKPSRDICQRGTSLTIQCQVDSQVTMMFWYRQQPGQSLTLIATANQGSEATYESGFVIDKFPISRPNLTFSTLTVSNMSPEDSSIYLCSVDYGRARGARGSEAFFGQGTRLTVV.

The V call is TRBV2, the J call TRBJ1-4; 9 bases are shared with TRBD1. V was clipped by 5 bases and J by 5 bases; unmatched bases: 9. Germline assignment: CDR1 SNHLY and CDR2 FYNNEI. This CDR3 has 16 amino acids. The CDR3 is CASSRDRVWGNEKLFF. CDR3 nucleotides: TGTGCCAGCAGTCGGGACAGGGTTTGGGGGAATGAAAAACTGTTTTTT.

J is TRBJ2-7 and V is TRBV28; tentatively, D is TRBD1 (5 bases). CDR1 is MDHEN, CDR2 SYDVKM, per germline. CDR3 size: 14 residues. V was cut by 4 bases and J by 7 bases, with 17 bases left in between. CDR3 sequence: CASSSGAAAMEQYF. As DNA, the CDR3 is TGTGCCAGCAGTTCTGGGGCCGCCGCGATGGAGCAGTACTTC.

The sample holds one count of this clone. The CDR3 here is CASSLYLLNTEAFF. Here the CDR3 DNA reads TGTGCCAGTAGTCTTTACTTACTGAACACTGAAGCTTTCTTT. This rearrangement joins TRBV19 to TRBJ1-1, with no clear D. CDR3 size: 14 residues. The V end was cut by 5 bases, the J end by 0 bases, with 10 bases between. Germline V gene data show CDR1 as LNHDA and CDR2 as SQIVND (reference sequence).

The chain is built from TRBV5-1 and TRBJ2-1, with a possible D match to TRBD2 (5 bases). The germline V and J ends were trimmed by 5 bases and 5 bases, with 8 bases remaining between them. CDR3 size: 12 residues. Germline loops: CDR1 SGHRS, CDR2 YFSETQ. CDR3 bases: TGCGCCAGCAGAGGAGGAAACAATGAGCAGTTCTTC. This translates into CASRGGNNEQFF.

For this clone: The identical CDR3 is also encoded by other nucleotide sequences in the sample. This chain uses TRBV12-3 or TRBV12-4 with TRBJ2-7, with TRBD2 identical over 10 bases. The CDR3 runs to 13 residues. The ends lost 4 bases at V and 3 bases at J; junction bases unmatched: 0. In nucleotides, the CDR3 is TGTGCCAGCAGTTCTAGCGGGAGCTACGAGCAGTACTTC. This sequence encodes CASSSSGSYEQYF.

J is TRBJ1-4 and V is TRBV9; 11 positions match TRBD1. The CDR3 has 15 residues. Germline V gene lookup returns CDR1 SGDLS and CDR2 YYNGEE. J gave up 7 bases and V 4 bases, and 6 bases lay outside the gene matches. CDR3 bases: TGTGCCAGCAGCCCGACGGGACAGGGGGGTGAAAAACTGTTTTTT. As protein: CASSPTGQGGEKLFF. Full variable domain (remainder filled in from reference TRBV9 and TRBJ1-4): DSGVTQTPKHLITATGQRVTLRCSPRSGDLSVYWYQQSLDQGLQFLIQYYNGEERAKGNILERFSAQQFPDLHSELNLSSLELGDSALYFCASSPTGQGGEKLFFGSGTQLSVL.

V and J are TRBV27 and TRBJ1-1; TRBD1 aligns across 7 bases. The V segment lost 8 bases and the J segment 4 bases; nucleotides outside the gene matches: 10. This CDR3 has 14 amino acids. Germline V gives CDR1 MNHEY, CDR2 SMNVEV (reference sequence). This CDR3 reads CASGRQGHGTEAFF. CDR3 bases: TGTGCCAGCGGCCGACAGGGACACGGCACTGAAGCTTTCTTT.

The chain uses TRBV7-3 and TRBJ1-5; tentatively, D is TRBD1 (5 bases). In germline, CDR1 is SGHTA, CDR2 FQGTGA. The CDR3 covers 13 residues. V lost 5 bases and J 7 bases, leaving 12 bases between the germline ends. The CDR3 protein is CASSVNGGQPQHF. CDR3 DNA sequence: TGTGCCAGCAGCGTAAACGGGGGACAGCCCCAGCATTTT.

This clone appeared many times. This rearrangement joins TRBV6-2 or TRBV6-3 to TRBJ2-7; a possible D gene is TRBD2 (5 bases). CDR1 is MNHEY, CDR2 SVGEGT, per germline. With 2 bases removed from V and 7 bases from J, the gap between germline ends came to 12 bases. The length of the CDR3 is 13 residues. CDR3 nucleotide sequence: TGTGCCAGCAGTTACCGGGATCAAGGGGAGCAGTACTTC. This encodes CASSYRDQGEQYF.

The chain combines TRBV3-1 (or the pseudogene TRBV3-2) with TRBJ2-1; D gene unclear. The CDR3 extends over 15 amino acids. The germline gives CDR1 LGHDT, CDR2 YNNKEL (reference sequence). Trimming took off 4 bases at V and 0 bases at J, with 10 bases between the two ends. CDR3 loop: CASSPDSSSYNEQFF. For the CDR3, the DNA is TGTGCCAGCAGCCCTGACTCGAGCTCCTACAATGAGCAGTTCTTC.

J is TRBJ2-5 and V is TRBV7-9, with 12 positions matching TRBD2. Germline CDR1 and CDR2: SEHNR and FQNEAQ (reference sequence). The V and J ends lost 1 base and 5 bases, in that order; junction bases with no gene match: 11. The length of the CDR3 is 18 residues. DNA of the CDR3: TGTGCCAGCAGCTTAGGTCTAGCGGGGGGGCCTGCTCAGGAGACCCAGTACTTC. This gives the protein CASSLGLAGGPAQETQYF.

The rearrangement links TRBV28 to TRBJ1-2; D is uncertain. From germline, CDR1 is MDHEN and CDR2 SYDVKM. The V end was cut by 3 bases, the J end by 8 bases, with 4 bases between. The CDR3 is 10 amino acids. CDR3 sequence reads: CASSFGGYTF. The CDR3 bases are TGTGCCAGCAGTTTCGGGGGCTACACCTTC.

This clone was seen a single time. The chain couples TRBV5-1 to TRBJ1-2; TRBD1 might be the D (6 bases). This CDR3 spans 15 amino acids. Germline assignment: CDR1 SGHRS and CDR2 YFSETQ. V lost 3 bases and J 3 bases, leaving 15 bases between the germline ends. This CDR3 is CASSSQGRWDYGYTF. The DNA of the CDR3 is TGCGCCAGCAGCTCACAGGGTCGGTGGGACTATGGCTACACCTTC.

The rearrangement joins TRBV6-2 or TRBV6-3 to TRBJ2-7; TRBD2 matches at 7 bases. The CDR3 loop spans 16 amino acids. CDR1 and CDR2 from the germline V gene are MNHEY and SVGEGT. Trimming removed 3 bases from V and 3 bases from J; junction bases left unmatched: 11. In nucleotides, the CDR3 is TGTGCCAGCAGTTATCGCCGACCAGCGGGATTCTACGAGCAGTACTTC. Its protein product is CASSYRRPAGFYEQYF.

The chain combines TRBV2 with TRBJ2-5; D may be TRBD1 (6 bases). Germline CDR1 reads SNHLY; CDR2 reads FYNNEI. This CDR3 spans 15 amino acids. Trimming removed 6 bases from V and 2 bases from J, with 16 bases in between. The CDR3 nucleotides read TGTGCCAGCAGCCCGCTCTGGGGGCGGCAAGAGACCCAGTACTTC. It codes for CASSPLWGRQETQYF.

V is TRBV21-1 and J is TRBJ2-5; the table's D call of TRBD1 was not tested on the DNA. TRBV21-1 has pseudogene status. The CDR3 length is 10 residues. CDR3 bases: TGTGCCAGCCAGAAAGAGACCCAGTACTTC. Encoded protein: CASQKETQYF.

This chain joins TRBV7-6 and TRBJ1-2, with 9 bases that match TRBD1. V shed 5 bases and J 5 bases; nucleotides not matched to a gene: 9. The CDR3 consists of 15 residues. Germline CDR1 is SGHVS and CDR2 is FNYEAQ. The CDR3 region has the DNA TGTGCCAGCAGCAGGGGTACAGGGGGCCCTTATGGCTACACCTTC. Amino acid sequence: CASSRGTGGPYGYTF.

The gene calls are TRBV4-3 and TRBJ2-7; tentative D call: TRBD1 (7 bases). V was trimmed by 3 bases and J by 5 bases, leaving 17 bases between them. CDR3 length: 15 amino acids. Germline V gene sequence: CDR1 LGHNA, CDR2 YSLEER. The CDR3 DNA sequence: TGCGCCAGCAGCCAGGCGGGACAGTCCGGACACGAGCAGTACTTC. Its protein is CASSQAGQSGHEQYF.

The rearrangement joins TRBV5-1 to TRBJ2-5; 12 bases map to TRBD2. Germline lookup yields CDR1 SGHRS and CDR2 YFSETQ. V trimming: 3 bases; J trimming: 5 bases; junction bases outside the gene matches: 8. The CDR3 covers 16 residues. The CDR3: CASSSTTSGSWETQYF. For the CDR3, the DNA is TGCGCCAGCAGCTCTACGACTAGCGGGAGTTGGGAGACCCAGTACTTC.

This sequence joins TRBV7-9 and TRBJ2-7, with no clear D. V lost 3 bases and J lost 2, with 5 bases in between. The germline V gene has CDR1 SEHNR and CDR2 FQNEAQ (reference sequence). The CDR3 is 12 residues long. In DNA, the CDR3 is TGTGCCAGCAGCTTTTCTACCTACGAGCAGTACTTC. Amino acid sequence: CASSFSTYEQYF.

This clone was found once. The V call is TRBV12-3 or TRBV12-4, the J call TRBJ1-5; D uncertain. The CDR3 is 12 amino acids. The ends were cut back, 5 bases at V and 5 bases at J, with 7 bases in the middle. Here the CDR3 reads CASSPQDQPQHF. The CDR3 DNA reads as TGTGCCAGCAGTCCCCAGGATCAGCCCCAGCATTTT.

The CDR3 bases are TGTGCCAGTAGTACACGGACAGGAATCTATGGCTACACCTTC. Protein: CASSTRTGIYGYTF. J is TRBJ1-2 and V is TRBV19; TRBD1 agrees at 7 bases. With V trimmed by 4 bases and J by 4 bases, 6 bases remained unmatched. The CDR3 extends over 14 amino acids. CDR1 and CDR2 (germline): LNHDA, SQIVND (reference sequence).

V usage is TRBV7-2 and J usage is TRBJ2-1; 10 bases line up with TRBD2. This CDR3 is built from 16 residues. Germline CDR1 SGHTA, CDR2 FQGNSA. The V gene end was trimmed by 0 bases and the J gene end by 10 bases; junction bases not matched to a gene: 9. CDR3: CASSLASLAGDVEQFF. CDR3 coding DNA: TGTGCCAGCAGCTTAGCGTCCCTAGCGGGAGATGTAGAGCAGTTCTTC.

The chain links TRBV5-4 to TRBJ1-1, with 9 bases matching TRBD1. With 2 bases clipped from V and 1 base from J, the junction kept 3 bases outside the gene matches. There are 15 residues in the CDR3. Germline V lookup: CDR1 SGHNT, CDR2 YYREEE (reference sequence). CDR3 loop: CASSLGGQGNTEAFF. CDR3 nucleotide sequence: TGTGCCAGCAGCTTAGGGGGACAGGGGAACACTGAAGCTTTCTTT.

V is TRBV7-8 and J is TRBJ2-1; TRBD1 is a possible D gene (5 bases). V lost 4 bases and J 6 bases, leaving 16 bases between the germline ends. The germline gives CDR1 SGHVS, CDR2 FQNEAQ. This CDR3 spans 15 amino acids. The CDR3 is CASSSSRVSLNEQFF. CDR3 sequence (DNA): TGTGCCAGCAGCTCCTCCAGGGTGAGCCTCAATGAGCAGTTCTTC.